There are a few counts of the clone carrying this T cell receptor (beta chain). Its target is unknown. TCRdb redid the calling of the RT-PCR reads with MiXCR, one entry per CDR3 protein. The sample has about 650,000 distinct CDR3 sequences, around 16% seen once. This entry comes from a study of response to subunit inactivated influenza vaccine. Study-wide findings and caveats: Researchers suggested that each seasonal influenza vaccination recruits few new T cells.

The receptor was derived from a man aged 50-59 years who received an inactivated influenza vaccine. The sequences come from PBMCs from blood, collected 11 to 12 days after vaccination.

As DNA, the CDR3 is TGTGCCAGCAGCTTACTCCCCACAAACTGGAACACCGGGGAGCTGTTTTTT. As protein: CASSLLPTNWNTGELFF. J is TRBJ2-2 and V is TRBV6-2 or TRBV6-3; no reliable D call. Trimming shortened V by 6 bases and J by 1 base, and 18 bases separated the two germline ends. This CDR3 has 17 amino acids. From germline, CDR1 is MNHEY and CDR2 SVGEGT.